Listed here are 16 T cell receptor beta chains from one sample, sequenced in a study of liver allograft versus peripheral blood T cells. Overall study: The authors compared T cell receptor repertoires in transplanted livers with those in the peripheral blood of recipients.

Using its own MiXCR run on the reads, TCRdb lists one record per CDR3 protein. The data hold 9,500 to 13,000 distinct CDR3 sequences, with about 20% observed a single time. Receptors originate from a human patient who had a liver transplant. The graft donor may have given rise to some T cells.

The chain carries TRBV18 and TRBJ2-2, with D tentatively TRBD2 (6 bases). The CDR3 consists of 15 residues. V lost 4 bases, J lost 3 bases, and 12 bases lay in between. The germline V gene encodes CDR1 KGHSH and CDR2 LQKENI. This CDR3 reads CASSRERRDTGELFF. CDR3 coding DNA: TGTGCCAGCTCACGGGAGCGGAGGGACACCGGGGAGCTGTTTTTT.

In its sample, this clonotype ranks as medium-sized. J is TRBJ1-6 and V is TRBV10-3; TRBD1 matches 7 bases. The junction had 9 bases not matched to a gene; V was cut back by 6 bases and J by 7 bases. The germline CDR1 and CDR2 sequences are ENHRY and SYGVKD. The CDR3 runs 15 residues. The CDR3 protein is CAISLKGDSNSPLHF. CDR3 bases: TGTGCCATCAGCCTGAAGGGGGACAGCAATTCACCCCTCCACTTT.

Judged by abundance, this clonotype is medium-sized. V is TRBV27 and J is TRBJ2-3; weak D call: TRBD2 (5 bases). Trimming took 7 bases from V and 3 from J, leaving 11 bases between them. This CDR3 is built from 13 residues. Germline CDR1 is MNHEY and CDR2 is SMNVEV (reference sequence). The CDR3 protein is CASTRGRTDTQYF. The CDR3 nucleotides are TGTGCCAGCACAAGAGGGAGAACAGATACGCAGTATTTT.

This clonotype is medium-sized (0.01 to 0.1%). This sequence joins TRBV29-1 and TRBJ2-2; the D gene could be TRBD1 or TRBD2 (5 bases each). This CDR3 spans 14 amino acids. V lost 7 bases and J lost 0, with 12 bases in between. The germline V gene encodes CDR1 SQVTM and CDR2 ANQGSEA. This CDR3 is CSAGTDTNTGELFF. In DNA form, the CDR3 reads TGCAGCGCAGGGACGGATACGAACACCGGGGAGCTGTTTTTT.

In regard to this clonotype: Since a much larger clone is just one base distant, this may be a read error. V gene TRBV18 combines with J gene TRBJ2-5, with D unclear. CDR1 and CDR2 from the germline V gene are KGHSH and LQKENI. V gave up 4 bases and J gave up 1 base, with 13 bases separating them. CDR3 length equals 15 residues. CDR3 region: CASSRVGMSQETQYF. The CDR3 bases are TGTGCCAGCTCACGCGTCGGTATGTCCCAAGAGACCCAGTACTTC.

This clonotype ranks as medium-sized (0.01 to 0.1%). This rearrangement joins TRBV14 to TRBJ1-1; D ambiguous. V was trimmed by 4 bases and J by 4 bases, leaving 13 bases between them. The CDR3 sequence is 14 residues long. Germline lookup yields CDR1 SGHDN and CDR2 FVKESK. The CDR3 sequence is CASSREGRFTEAFF. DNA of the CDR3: TGTGCCAGCAGCCGAGAAGGGCGGTTCACTGAAGCTTTCTTT.

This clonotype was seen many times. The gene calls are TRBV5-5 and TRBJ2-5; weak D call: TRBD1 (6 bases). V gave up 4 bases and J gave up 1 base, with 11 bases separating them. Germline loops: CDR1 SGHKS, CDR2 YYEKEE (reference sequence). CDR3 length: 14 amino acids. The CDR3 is CASSHRVFQETQYF. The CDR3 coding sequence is TGTGCCAGCAGCCACAGGGTATTCCAAGAGACCCAGTACTTC.

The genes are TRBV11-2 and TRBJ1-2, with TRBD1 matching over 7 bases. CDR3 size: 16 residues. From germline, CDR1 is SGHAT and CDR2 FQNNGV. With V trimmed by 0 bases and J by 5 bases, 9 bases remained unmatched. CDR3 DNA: TGTGCCAGCAGCTTAGACGGGACAGCGGTGGGGTATGGCTACACCTTC. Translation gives CASSLDGTAVGYGYTF.

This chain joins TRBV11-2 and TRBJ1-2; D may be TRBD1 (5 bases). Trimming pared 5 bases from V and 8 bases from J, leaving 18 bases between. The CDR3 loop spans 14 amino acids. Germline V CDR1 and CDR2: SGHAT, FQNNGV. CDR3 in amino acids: CASSPSGQGIGYTF. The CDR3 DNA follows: TGTGCCAGCAGCCCCAGTGGGCAGGGTATAGGCTACACCTTC.

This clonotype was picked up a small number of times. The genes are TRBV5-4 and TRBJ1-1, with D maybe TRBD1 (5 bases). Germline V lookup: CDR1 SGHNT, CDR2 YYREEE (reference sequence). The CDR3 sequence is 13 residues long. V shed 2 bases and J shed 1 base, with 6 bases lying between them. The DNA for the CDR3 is TGTGCCAGCAGCTTTGACAGGAACACTGAAGCTTTCTTT. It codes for CASSFDRNTEAFF.

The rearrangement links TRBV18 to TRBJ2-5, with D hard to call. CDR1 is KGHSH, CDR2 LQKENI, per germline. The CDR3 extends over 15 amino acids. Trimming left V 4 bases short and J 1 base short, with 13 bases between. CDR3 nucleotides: TGTGCCAGCTCACTTGCTAGTCTTCGCCAAGAGACCCAGTACTTC. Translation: CASSLASLRQETQYF.

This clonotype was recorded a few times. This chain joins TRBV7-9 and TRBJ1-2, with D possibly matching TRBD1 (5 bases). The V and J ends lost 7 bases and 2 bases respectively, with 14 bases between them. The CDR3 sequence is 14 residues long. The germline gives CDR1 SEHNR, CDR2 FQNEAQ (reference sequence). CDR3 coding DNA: TGTGCCAGCACCTCGATACAGGACAACTATGGCTACACCTTC. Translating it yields CASTSIQDNYGYTF.

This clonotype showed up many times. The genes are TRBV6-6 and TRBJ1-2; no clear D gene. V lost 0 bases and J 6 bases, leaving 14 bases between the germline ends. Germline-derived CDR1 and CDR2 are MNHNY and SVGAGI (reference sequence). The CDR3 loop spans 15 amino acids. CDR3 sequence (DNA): TGTGCCAGCAGTTACTCGTACAAGATCTCCGATGGCTACACCTTC. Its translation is CASSYSYKISDGYTF.

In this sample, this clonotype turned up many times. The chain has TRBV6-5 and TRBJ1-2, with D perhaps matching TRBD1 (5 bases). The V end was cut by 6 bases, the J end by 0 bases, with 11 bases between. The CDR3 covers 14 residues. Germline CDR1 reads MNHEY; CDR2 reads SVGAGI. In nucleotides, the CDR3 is TGTGCCAGCAGCATAGACAGAGCTAACTATGGCTACACCTTC. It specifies CASSIDRANYGYTF.

The CDR3 DNA reads TGTGCCAGTAGTAGCCGGGACAGGGGGGACAATCAGCCCCAGCATTTT. As protein: CASSSRDRGDNQPQHF. This chain uses TRBV19 with TRBJ1-5; TRBD1 matches at 11 bases. This CDR3 contains 16 residues. Trimming at V came to 4 bases and at J to 3 bases, leaving 5 bases not matched to a gene. CDR1 is LNHDA and CDR2 is SQIVND in the germline V gene (reference sequence).

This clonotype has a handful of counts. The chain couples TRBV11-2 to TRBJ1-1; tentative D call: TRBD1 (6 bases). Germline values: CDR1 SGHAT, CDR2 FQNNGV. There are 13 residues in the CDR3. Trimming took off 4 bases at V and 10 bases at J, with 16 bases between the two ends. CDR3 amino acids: CASSWGGGAGAFF. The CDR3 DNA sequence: TGTGCCAGCAGCTGGGGGGGGGGCGCGGGAGCTTTCTTT.